The present TCR beta chain was sequenced within a study of shared clonotypes between healthy human individuals. CDR1 and CDR2 from the germline V gene are SGDLS and YYNGEE. The CDR3 runs to 17 residues. J lost 0 bases, V lost 4 bases, and 7 bases had no gene match. Data came from immunoSEQ multiplex PCR; TCRdb stores just in-frame clones and leaves some out. The sample has fewer than 3 million clones, roughly 92% seen once. The rearrangement uses TRBV9 and TRBJ2-2; 9 bases are shared with TRBD2. This sequence originates from a man between 18 and 35 years old in good health. Some clones in this sample may be carry-over from other donors' samples. The specimen was naive CD4+ T cells from PBMCs. Subset described: CD45RA+ positively selected. CDR3 amino acids: CASSTLAGVANTGELFF. The CDR3 DNA reads as TGTGCCAGCAGCACCTTAGCGGGAGTTGCGAACACCGGGGAGCTGTTTTTT.